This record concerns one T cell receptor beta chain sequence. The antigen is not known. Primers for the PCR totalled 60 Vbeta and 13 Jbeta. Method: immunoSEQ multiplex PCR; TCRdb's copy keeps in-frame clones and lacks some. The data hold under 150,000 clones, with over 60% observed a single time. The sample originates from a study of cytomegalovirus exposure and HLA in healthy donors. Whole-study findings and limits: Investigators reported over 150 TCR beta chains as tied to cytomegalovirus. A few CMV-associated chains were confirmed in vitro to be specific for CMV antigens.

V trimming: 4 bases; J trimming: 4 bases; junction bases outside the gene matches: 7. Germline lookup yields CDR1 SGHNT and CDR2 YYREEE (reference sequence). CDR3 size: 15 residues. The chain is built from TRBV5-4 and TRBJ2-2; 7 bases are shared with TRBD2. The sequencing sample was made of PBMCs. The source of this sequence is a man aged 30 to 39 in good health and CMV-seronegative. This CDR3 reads CASSPAQRGTGELFF. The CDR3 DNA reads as TGTGCCAGCAGCCCCGCCCAGCGGGGCACCGGGGAGCTGTTTTTT.